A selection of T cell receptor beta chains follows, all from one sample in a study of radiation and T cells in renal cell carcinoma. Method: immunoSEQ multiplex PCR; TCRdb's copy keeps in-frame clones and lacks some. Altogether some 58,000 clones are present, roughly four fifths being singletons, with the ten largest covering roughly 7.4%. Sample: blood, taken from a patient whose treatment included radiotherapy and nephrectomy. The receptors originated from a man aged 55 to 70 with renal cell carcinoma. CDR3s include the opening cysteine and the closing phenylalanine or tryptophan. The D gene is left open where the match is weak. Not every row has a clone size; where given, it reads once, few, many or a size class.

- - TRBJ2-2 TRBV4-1 CASSQDGLALAGELFF TGCGCCAGCAGCCAAGATGGGCTAGCGTTGGCCGGGGAGCTGTTTTTT
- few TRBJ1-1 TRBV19 CASSAIGQTNTEAFF TGTGCCAGTAGTGCGATCGGACAGACGAACACTGAAGCTTTCTTT
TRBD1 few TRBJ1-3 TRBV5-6 CASSITGEARSGNTIYF TGTGCCAGCAGCATAACAGGGGAGGCCCGCTCTGGAAACACCATATATTTT
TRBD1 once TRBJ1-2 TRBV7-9 CASSPRQGGDGYTF TGTGCCAGCAGCCCCCGACAGGGGGGGGATGGCTACACCTTC
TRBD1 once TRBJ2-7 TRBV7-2 CASSPGQGLYEQYF TGTGCCAGCAGCCCGGGACAGGGCCTTTACGAGCAGTACTTC
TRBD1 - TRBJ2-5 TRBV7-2 CASSLVGQAEETQYF TGTGCCAGCAGCTTAGTGGGACAGGCCGAAGAGACCCAGTACTTC
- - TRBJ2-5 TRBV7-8 CASSSGRGETQYF TGTGCCAGCAGCTCCGGGCGCGGAGAGACCCAGTACTTC
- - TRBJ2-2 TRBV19 CASSKSWTDANTGELFF TGTGCCAGTAGTAAGTCCTGGACCGACGCGAACACCGGGGAGCTGTTTTTT
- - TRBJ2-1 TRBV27 CASSFRVEDNEQFF TGTGCCAGCAGTTTTAGGGTGGAAGACAATGAGCAGTTCTTC
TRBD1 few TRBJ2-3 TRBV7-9 CASSMTGGGTDTQYF TGTGCCAGCAGCATGACAGGGGGTGGGACAGATACGCAGTATTTT
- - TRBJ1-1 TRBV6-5 CASNLHGVGGTEAFF TGTGCCAGCAACTTACACGGGGTAGGGGGCACTGAAGCTTTCTTT
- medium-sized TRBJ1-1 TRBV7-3 CASSPTRNTEAFF TGTGCCAGCAGCCCTACAAGGAACACTGAAGCTTTCTTT
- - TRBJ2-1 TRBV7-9 CASSSTVSYNEQFF TGTGCCAGCAGCTCAACGGTCTCCTACAATGAGCAGTTCTTC
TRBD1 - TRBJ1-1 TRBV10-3 CAISAGGDGAEAFF TGTGCCATCAGTGCAGGGGGCGATGGTGCTGAAGCTTTCTTT
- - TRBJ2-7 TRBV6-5 CASSHHRYYEQYF TGTGCCAGCAGCCACCACAGGTACTACGAGCAGTACTTC
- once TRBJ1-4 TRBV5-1 CASSLLIWGRSEKLFF TGCGCCAGCAGCTTGCTAATCTGGGGCCGGAGTGAAAAACTGTTTTTT
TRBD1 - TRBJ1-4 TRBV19 CASSITLGQGNEKLFF TGTGCCAGTAGTATAACCCTGGGACAGGGGAATGAAAAACTGTTTTTT
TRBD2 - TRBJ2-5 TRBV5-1 CASSVGGLGASGGETQYF TGCGCCAGCAGCGTGGGGGGCCTAGGAGCCAGCGGGGGTGAGACCCAGTACTTC
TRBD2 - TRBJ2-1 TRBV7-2 CASSLVLAGGVAEQFF TGTGCCAGCAGCTTAGTCTTAGCGGGGGGGGTTGCTGAGCAGTTCTTC
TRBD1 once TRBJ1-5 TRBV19 CASSIPSGTEQVLGQPQHF TGTGCCAGTAGTATTCCTAGCGGGACAGAGCAGGTCTTAGGGCAGCCCCAGCATTTT
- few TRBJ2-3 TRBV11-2 CASSASAGSDTQYF TGTGCCAGCAGCGCCTCCGCGGGATCAGATACGCAGTATTTT
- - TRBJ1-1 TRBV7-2 CASREPGRNTEAFF TGTGCCAGCAGAGAACCGGGACGCAATACTGAAGCTTTCTTT
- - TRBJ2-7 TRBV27 CASSLSQTYEQYF TGTGCCAGCAGTTTATCCCAAACCTACGAGCAGTACTTC
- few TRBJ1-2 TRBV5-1 CASSLRTGLDYGYTF TGCGCCAGCAGCCTTCGGACGGGACTGGACTATGGCTACACCTTC
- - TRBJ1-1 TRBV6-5 CASSYFKNTEAFF TGTGCCAGCAGTTACTTTAAGAACACTGAAGCTTTCTTT
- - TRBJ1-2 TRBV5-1 CASSLGVAQGYTF TGCGCCAGCAGCTTGGGGGTTGCTCAGGGCTACACCTTC
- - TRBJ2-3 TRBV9 CASSAGGRADTQYF TGTGCCAGCAGCGCCGGGGGGCGTGCAGATACGCAGTATTTT
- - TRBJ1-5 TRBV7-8 CASSLDLNSNQPQHF TGTGCCAGCAGCTTAGATTTGAATAGCAATCAGCCCCAGCATTTT
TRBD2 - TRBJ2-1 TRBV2 CATRGTSGRAGFF TGTGCCACCCGAGGGACTAGCGGGAGGGCCGGTTTCTTC